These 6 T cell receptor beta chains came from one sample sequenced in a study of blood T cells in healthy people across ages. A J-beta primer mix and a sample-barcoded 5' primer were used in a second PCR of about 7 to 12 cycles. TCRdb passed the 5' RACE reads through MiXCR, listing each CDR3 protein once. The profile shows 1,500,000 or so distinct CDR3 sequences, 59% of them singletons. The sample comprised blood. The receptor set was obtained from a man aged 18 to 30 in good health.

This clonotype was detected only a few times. The CDR3 coding sequence is TGTGCCAGCAGCCTTCTAGCGGGAGGACCTACAGATACGCAGTATTTT. This gives the protein CASSLLAGGPTDTQYF. This chain links TRBV3-1 with TRBJ2-3; 11 bases map to TRBD2. V shed 4 bases, J shed 3 bases, and the junction held 6 bases outside the gene matches. This CDR3 comprises 16 residues. Germline CDR1 and CDR2: LGHDT and YNNKEL (reference sequence).

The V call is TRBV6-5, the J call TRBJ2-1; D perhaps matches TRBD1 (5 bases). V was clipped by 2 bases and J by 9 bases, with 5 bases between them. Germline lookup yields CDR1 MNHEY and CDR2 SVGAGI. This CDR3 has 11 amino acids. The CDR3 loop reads CASSYQGEQFF. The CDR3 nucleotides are TGTGCCAGCAGTTACCAGGGTGAGCAGTTCTTC.

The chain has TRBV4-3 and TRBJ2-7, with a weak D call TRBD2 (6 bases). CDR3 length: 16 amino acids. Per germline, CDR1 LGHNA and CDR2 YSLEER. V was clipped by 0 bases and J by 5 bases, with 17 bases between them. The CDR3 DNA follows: TGCGCCAGCAGCCAAGATCTGGGCGGGGCCTACCACGAGCAGTACTTC. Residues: CASSQDLGGAYHEQYF.

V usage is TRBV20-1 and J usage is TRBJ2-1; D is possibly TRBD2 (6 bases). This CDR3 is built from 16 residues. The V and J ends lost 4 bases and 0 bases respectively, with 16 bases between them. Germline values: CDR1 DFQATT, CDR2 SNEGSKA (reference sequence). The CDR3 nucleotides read TGCAGTGCTACCTTTCCCCGGGAGTTCTCCTACAATGAGCAGTTCTTC. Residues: CSATFPREFSYNEQFF.

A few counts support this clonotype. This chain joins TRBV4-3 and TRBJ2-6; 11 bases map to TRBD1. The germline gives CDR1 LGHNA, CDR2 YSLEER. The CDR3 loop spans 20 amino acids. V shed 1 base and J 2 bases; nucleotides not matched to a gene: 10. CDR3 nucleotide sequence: TGCGCCAGCAGCCAAGTAGGACTGGGACAGGGGGAAGCTGGGGCCAACGTCCTGACTTTC. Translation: CASSQVGLGQGEAGANVLTF.

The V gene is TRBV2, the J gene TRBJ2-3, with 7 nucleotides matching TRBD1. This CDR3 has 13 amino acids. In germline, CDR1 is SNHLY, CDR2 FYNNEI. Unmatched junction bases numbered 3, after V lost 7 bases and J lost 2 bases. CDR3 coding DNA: TGTGCCAGCAAGGGGGCAATCACAGATACGCAGTATTTT. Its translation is CASKGAITDTQYF.